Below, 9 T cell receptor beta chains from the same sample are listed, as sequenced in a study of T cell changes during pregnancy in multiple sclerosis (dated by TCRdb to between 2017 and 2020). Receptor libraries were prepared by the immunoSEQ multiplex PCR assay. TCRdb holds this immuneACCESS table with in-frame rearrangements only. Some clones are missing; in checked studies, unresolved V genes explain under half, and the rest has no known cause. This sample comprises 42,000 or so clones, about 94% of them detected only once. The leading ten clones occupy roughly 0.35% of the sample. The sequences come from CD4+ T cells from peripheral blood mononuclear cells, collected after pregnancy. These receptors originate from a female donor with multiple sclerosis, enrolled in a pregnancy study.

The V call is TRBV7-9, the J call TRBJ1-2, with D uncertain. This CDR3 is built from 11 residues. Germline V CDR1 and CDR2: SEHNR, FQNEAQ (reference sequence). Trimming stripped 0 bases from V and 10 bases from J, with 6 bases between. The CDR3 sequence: CASSLAVHYTF. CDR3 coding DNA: TGTGCCAGCAGCTTAGCAGTACACTACACCTTC.

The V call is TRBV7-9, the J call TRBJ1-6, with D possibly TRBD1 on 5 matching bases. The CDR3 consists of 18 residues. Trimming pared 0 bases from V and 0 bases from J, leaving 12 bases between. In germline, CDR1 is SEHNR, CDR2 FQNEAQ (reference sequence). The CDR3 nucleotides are TGTGCCAGCAGCTTAGCCGTGGGGGGGATCTCCTATAATTCACCCCTCCACTTT. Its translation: CASSLAVGGISYNSPLHF.

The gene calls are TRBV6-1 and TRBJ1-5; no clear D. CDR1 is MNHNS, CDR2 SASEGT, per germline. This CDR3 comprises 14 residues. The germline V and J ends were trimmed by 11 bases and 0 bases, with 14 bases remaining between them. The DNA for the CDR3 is TGTGCCGTCACACCAGGTGTTAGCAATCAGCCCCAGCATTTT. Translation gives CAVTPGVSNQPQHF.

This CDR3 is CASSGRGGTGELFF. CDR3 DNA: TGCGCCAGCAGCGGTCGGGGGGGCACCGGGGAGCTGTTTTTT. This sequence joins TRBV5-1 and TRBJ2-2; 8 nucleotides agree with TRBD2. Germline V gene sequence: CDR1 SGHRS, CDR2 YFSETQ. The CDR3 is 14 residues long. Trimming removed 4 bases from V and 4 bases from J; junction bases left unmatched: 3.

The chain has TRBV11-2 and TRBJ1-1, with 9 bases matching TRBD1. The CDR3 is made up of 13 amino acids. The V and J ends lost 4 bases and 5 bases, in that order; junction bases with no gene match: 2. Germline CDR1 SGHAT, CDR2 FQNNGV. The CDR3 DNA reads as TGTGCCAGCAGCTCGGACAGGGGAACTGAAGCTTTCTTT. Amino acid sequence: CASSSDRGTEAFF.

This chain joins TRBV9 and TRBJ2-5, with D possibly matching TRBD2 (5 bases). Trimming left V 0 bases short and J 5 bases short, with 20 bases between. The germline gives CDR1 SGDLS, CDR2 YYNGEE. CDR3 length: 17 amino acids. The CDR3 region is CASSVDPADSIMETQYF. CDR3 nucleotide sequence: TGTGCCAGCAGCGTAGATCCAGCGGATAGCATCATGGAGACCCAGTACTTC.

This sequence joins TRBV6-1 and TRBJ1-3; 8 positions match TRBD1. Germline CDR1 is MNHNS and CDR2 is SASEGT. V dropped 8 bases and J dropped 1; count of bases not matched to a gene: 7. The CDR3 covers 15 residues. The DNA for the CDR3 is TGTGCCAGCCGCGGACAGGGAGTTTCTGGAAACACCATATATTTT. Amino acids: CASRGQGVSGNTIYF.

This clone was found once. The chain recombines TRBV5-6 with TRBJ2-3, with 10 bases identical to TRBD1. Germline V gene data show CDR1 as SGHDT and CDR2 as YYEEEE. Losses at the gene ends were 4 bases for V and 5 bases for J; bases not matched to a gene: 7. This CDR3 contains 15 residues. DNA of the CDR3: TGTGCCAGCAGCCGGGAGGGACAGGGGATAGATACGCAGTATTTT. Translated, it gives CASSREGQGIDTQYF.

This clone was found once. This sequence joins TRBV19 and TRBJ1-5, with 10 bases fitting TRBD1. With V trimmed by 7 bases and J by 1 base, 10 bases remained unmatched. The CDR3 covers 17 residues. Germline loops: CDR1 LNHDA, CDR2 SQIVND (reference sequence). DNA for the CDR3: TGTGCCAGTACCGGGACAGGGGTATTCGTGAGCAATCAGCCCCAGCATTTT. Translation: CASTGTGVFVSNQPQHF.